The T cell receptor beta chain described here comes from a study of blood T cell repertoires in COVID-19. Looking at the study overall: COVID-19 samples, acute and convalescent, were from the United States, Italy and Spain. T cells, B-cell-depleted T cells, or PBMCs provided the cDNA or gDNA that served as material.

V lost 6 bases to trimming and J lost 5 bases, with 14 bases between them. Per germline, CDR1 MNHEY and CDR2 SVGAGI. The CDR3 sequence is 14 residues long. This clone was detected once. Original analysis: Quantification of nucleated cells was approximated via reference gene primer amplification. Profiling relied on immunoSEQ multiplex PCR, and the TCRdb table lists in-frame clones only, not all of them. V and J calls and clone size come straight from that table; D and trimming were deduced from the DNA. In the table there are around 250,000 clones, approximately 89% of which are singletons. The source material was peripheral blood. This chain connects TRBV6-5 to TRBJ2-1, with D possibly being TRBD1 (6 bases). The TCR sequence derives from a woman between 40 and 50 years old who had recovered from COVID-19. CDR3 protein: CASRQGGGDNEQFF. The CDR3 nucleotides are TGTGCCAGCAGACAGGGTGGAGGAGACAATGAGCAGTTCTTC.